Listed below are T cell receptor beta chains from one sample, sequenced in a study of cytomegalovirus exposure and HLA in healthy donors. TCRdb's table, derived via immunoSEQ multiplex PCR, lists solely in-frame clones and lacks some. The table lists about 120,000 clones, around 90% of them singletons. The sequenced sample was PBMCs. Receptors originate from a woman between 18 and 29 years old in good health and CMV-seronegative. Each CDR3 is given with its conserved first and last residue.

J gene	V gene	CDR3 protein
TRBJ2-3	TRBV29-1	CSVDRRGIDTQYF
TRBJ2-7	TRBV4-1	CASSQRQGSEQYF
TRBJ1-5	TRBV5-5	CASSFADRPNQPQHF
TRBJ2-1	TRBV9	CASSGGTSGALWNEQFF
TRBJ1-3	TRBV5-1	CASQGGSGNTIYF
TRBJ2-1	TRBV30	CAIIGGTSGYNEQFF
TRBJ2-1	TRBV6-9	CASSPLLLAGVWEQFF
TRBJ2-3	TRBV5-6	CASKLGVWTDTQYF
TRBJ2-4	TRBV11-3	CASGVTGAKNIQYF
TRBJ1-2	TRBV11-1	CASSHRGPPSRGYTF
TRBJ2-2	TRBV4-1	CASSHPGQGKTGELFF
TRBJ2-7	TRBV4-1	CASSQGGLPYEQYF
TRBJ2-5	TRBV7-2	CASSLALGGDSQETQYF
TRBJ2-1	TRBV4-2	CASAATGQDYNEQFF
TRBJ1-2	TRBV5-8	CASSSAGGGGYGYTF
TRBJ2-5	TRBV7-6	CASSSNTGGGETQYF
TRBJ2-5	TRBV6-1	CASTETSGETQYF
TRBJ2-3	TRBV27	CASSRGTDTQYF
TRBJ2-3	TRBV13	CASSSEDTQYF
TRBJ1-4	TRBV7-9	CASSFQRTTDEKLFF
TRBJ2-3	TRBV19	CASSTFRGRKDTQYF
TRBJ1-1	TRBV19	CASSPMDRGYTEAFF
TRBJ1-2	TRBV6-6	CASRQGAHYGYTF
TRBJ2-5	TRBV11-2	CASSRTTGTLAQYF
TRBJ1-1	TRBV2	CASRYRGGGTEAFF
TRBJ2-2	TRBV5-4	CASSPRTSGSSGELFF
TRBJ2-1	TRBV2	CASSEASAVNEQFF
TRBJ2-2	TRBV6-4	CASKLAPNTGELFF
TRBJ2-2	TRBV7-6	CASSLGAGGSTGELFF
TRBJ2-1	TRBV7-8	CASSLAGRTYHNEQFF
TRBJ2-7	TRBV5-4	CASSLVSGQGEQYF
TRBJ2-1	TRBV7-9	CASSPYLGGSYNEQFF
TRBJ2-7	TRBV11-2	CASSSGGSFYEQYF
TRBJ1-4	TRBV28	CAGRGNEKLFF
TRBJ1-1	TRBV29-1	CSVPGTGKFEAFF
TRBJ2-7	TRBV15	CATEDRGQSYEQYF
TRBJ2-7	TRBV4-1	CASSQDREYEQYF
TRBJ2-3	TRBV27	CASSLSSVSDTQYF
.	TRBV2	CASKSDLSYEQYF